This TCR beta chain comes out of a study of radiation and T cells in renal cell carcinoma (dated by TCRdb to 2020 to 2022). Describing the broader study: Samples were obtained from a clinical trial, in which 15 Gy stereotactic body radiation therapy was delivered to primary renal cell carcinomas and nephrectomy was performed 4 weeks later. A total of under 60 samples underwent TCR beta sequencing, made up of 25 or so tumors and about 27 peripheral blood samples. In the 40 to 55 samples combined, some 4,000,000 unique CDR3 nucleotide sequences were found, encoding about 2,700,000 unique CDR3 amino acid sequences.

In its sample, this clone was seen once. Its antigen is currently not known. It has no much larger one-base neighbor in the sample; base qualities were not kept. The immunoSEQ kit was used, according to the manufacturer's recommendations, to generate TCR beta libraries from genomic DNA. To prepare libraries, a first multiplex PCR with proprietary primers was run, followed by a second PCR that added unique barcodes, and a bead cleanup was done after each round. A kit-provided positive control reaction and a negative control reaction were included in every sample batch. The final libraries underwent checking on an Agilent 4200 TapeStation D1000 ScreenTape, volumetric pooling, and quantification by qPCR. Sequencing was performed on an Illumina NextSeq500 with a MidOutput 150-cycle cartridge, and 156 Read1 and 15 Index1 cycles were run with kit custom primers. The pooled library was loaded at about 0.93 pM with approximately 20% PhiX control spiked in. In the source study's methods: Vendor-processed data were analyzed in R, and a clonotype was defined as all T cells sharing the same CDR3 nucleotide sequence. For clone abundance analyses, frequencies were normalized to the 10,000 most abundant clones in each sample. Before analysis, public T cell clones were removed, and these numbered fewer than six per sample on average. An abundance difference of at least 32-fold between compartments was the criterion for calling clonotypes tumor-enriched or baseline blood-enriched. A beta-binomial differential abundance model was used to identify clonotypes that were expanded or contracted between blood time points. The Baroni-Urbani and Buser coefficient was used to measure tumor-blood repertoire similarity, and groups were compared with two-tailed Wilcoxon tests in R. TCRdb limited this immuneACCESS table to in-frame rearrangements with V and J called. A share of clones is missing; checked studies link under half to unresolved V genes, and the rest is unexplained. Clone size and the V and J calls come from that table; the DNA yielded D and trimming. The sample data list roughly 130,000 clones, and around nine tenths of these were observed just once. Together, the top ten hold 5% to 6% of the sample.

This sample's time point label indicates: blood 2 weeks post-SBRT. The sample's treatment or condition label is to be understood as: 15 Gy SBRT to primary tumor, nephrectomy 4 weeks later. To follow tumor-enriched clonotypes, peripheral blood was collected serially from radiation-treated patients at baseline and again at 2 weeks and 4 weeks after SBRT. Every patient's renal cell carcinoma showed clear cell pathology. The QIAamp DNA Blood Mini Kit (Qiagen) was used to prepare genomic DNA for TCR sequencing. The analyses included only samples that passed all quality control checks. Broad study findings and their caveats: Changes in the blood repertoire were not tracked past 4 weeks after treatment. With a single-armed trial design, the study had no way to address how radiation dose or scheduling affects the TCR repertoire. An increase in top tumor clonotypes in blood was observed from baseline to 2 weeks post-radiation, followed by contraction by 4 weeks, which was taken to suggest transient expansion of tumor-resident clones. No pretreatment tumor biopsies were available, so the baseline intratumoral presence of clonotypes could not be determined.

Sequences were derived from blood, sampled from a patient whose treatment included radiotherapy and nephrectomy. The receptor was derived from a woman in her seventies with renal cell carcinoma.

The CDR3 protein is CASSLQQGSYNEQFF. The DNA is TGTGCCAGCAGCTTACAGCAGGGCTCCTACAATGAGCAGTTCTTC. This sequence uses TRBV5-4 and TRBJ2-1; the D gene is perhaps TRBD1, from 5 matching bases. Deletion took 2 bases off V and 0 bases off J, with a span of 9 bases between the germline ends. The CDR3 covers 15 residues, taking in both the cysteine and the phenylalanine. Left in the record is the CDR3 DNA by itself, 45 bases read in frame from the first base. The germline V gene encodes CDR1 SGHNT and CDR2 YYREEE (reference sequence).